The T cell receptor beta chain under discussion was sequenced for a study of blood T cell repertoires in COVID-19 (dated by TCRdb to 2018 to 2020). For context, the study as a whole: Samples from collaborators originated in the United States, Italy and Spain and spanned both the acute and convalescent phases of COVID-19. The prospective study material was composed of cDNA or gDNA derived from T cells, B-cell-depleted T cells, or PBMCs. Subjects who had been exposed to COVID-19, were actively infected with it, or had recovered from it provided the deeply sampled blood TCRbeta repertoires that made up the dataset. The repertoires were made available in a free public database intended to serve as a resource for research on the immune response to SARS-CoV-2. The samples were drawn from two sources: the first 160 participants of the ongoing ImmuneRACE study, and 950 to 1,500 subjects contributed by 6 global collaborators. Sample metadata almost always included a de-identified subject ID, COVID-19 status, age in years and sex. Where HLA class I and class II types were available, the types were taken from metadata supplied by the sample provider, not from assay-based typing. The paper as a whole reports these results and caveats: Clinical and demographic metadata were provided uncurated, with the amount varying by source and participant.

TCRbeta CDR3 regions were amplified from genomic DNA using the immunoSEQ Assay, a bias-controlled multiplex PCR. On the authors' methods: The number of nucleated cells in each sample was estimated from the amplification of reference gene primers within the assay. Sequence reads were collapsed and filtered to measure the absolute abundance of every unique TCRbeta CDR3 rearrangement. Productive Simpson clonality was computed per sample as the square root of Simpson's diversity index over productive rearrangements. TCRdb mirrors the immuneACCESS table, restricted to in-frame sequences. Some clones are absent from its copies; in checked studies, under half trace to an unresolved V gene, and the reason for the others is unknown. That table supplies the V and J calls and clone size; D and trimming were determined from the DNA. The sample records more than 250,000 clones, around 87% of which are singletons. The top ten constitute approximately 5.3% of the sample.

This clone was detected many times. The target of this receptor is not known. No base qualities exist here, and no much larger clone lies one base off it. In the prospective study, participants were about 18 to 89 years old, resided in approximately 25 geographic areas of the United States, and were enrolled through a virtual design. Cohort assignment in the prospective study relied on participant-reported clinical history from a screening survey and a study questionnaire. Recovered participants in ImmuneRACE Cohort 3 were defined by two consecutive negative NP/OP PCR tests, clearance by a healthcare professional, or resolution of symptoms. In the prospective study, mobile phlebotomists collected whole blood, serum and a nasopharyngeal or oropharyngeal swab from each participant. Participants in the prospective study had the option to provide additional blood draws and questionnaires over a roughly 2-month period. Before DNA extraction, blood samples from the prospective study were shipped at room temperature or frozen.

Between the V and J ends, shortened by 4 bases and 5 bases respectively, the junction contains 14 bases. The germline V gene (reference sequence) yields MNHEY for CDR1 and SMNVEV for CDR2. Counted from cysteine to phenylalanine, this CDR3 has 15 amino acids. Left in the record is the CDR3 DNA by itself, 45 bases read in frame from the first base. The rearranged segments are TRBV27 and TRBJ1-4; tentative D gene TRBD1, with 5 bases matching. Source material: PBMCs or T cells enriched from blood (not recorded which). The TCR comes from a woman in her 30s who had recovered from COVID-19. In nucleotides, the sequence is TGTGCCAGCAGTTCCCTCGTAAGGGGCAATGAAAAACTGTTTTTT. Its protein product is CASSSLVRGNEKLFF.